A single sample gave rise to the 8 T cell receptor beta chains below, sequenced in a study of T cell responses to AZD1222 COVID-19 vaccine. Here immunoSEQ multiplex PCR was the method, and the copy in TCRdb shows in-frame clones only, minus some. Here the sample spans some 79,000 clones, 80% to 90% being singletons. The sample here was peripheral blood, taken 28 days after the second AZD1222 dose. The receptors derive from an adult who received the AZD1222 COVID-19 vaccine.

A few counts support this clone. This chain connects TRBV6-5 to TRBJ2-7; 12 nucleotides match TRBD2. Losses at the gene ends were 2 bases for V and 2 bases for J; bases not matched to a gene: 1. Germline-derived CDR1 and CDR2 are MNHEY and SVGAGI. This CDR3 is 15 amino acids long. This CDR3 is CASSYTSGRPYEQYF. The CDR3, as DNA: TGTGCCAGCAGTTACACTAGCGGGAGGCCCTACGAGCAGTACTTC.

On this clone itself: Compared with germline, one end of the junction differs, possibly owing to a read error. The rearrangement uses TRBV12-3 or TRBV12-4 and TRBJ1-4, with D unresolved. This CDR3 has 13 residues. CDR3 amino acids: CASSLALNGLGVF. The DNA of the CDR3 is TGTGCCAGCAGTTTAGCGCTAAACGGACTTGGTGTTTTT.

This chain joins TRBV12-3 or TRBV12-4 and TRBJ2-5, with D possibly matching TRBD2 (6 bases). The ends were cut back, 6 bases at V and 7 bases at J, with 12 bases in the middle. The CDR3 sequence is 12 residues long. For the CDR3, the DNA is TGTGCCAGCAGCCTCGGGAGTGGGACCCAGTACTTC. Amino acid sequence: CASSLGSGTQYF.

The chain uses TRBV6-1 and TRBJ1-5; weak D call: TRBD1 (5 bases). Germline loops: CDR1 MNHNS, CDR2 SASEGT. The CDR3 runs to 18 residues. Trimming pared 0 bases from V and 0 bases from J, leaving 15 bases between. The CDR3 DNA reads as TGTGCCAGCAGTGAAGCAGGCCTGGGACGGAATAGCAATCAGCCCCAGCATTTT. This encodes CASSEAGLGRNSNQPQHF.

The chain uses TRBV7-2 and TRBJ1-1; tentatively, D is TRBD1 (5 bases). The V gene's germline CDR1 is SGHTA and CDR2 FQGNSA. The CDR3 extends over 16 amino acids. Trimming removed 4 bases from V and 0 bases from J, with 15 bases in between. The CDR3 is CASSSGGTRVNTEAFF. The DNA for the CDR3 is TGTGCCAGCAGCTCCGGGGGGACGAGGGTGAACACTGAAGCTTTCTTT.

This clone showed up just a few times. The chain uses TRBV18 and TRBJ2-7; TRBD1 might be the D (6 bases). CDR3 length: 15 amino acids. Looked up from germline, CDR1 is KGHSH and CDR2 is LQKENI. V lost 0 bases and J 3 bases, leaving 12 bases between the germline ends. The CDR3: CASSPPARGRYEQYF. The CDR3 DNA is TGTGCCAGCTCACCACCGGCCAGGGGTCGCTACGAGCAGTACTTC.

The chain joins TRBV7-2 to TRBJ1-3; D uncertain. This CDR3 is 14 amino acids long. Germline V lookup: CDR1 SGHTA, CDR2 FQGNSA. V was shortened by 1 base and J by 4 bases, with 8 bases between the two germline ends. The CDR3, as DNA: TGTGCCAGCAGCTTAGGGCTAGCCGGAAACACCATATATTTT. Protein sequence: CASSLGLAGNTIYF.

In this sample, this clone turned up once. The V call is TRBV25-1, the J call TRBJ1-6; D is unclear. V was cut by 7 bases and J by 0 bases, with 13 bases left in between. The CDR3 totals 16 residues. Germline V gives CDR1 MGHDK, CDR2 SYGVNS. The CDR3: CASNGEESSYNSPLHF. DNA for the CDR3: TGTGCCAGCAATGGCGAGGAAAGCTCCTATAATTCACCCCTCCACTTT.